Listed below are T cell receptor beta chains from one sample, sequenced in a study of T cell responses to AZD1222 COVID-19 vaccine. Repertoires were generated with immunoSEQ multiplex PCR, while TCRdb's copy carries only in-frame clones and drops some. The sample lists over 150,000 clones, approximately 87% seen once, with 5.5% in the top ten. Sequencing used peripheral blood, obtained on day 0 of MenACWY control vaccination. The receptors were sampled from an adult in good health. Both conserved end residues are part of each CDR3. A D gene is named only where the DNA matches it firmly. Where a row states a size, it is once, few, many or the class of an expanded clone; other rows omit it.

clone size	V gene	D gene	J gene	CDR3 protein	CDR3 DNA
once	TRBV6-5	NA	TRBJ2-7	CASSYSGESKEQYF	TGTGCCAGCAGTTACTCGGGGGAATCTAAAGAGCAGTACTTC
NA	TRBV28	TRBD1	TRBJ1-4	CASTDARTGGEKLFF	TGTGCCAGCACGGATGCGAGGACAGGGGGGGAAAAACTGTTTTTT
NA	TRBV7-7	NA	TRBJ2-5	CASSPPGTAPEETQYF	TGTGCCAGCAGCCCGCCCGGGACCGCTCCGGAAGAGACCCAGTACTTC
few	TRBV10-3	NA	TRBJ2-2	CAISTAPGRPTGELFF	TGTGCCATCAGCACAGCCCCCGGGCGCCCCACCGGGGAGCTGTTTTTT
NA	TRBV6-5	NA	TRBJ2-6	CASKRSGANVLTF	TGTGCCAGCAAGAGGTCTGGGGCCAACGTCCTGACTTTC
NA	TRBV7-9	TRBD2	TRBJ2-7	CASSPSAGLYEQYF	TGTGCCAGCAGCCCGTCAGCGGGACTCTACGAGCAGTACTTC
NA	TRBV28	NA	TRBJ2-5	CASRPGQGLAGGYQETQYF	TGTGCCAGCAGGCCGGGACAGGGTTTAGCGGGAGGCTACCAAGAGACCCAGTACTTC
few	TRBV6-2/TRBV6-3	NA	TRBJ1-6	CASSSYLLNSPLHF	TGTGCCAGCAGTTCTTACCTACTGAATTCACCCCTCCACTTT
once	TRBV6-5	NA	TRBJ1-5	CASRPVVNSNQPQHF	TGTGCCAGCAGGCCTGTCGTGAATAGCAATCAGCCCCAGCATTTT
NA	TRBV6-5	TRBD1	TRBJ1-1	CASSWTGSTEAFF	TGTGCCAGCAGTTGGACAGGTTCCACTGAAGCTTTCTTT
NA	TRBV24-1	NA	TRBJ1-2	CATSASGRLPSHGYTF	TGTGCCACCAGTGCCTCCGGGAGGTTACCTTCTCATGGCTACACCTTC
NA	TRBV4-3	TRBD2	TRBJ2-7	CASSQERTSGLGSSYEQYF	TGCGCCAGCAGCCAAGAGAGGACTAGCGGGCTTGGGAGCTCCTACGAGCAGTACTTC
NA	TRBV28	NA	TRBJ2-2	CASIIIRRGINTGELFF	TGTGCCAGCATAATTATTCGTAGGGGGATTAACACCGGGGAGCTGTTTTTT
NA	TRBV5-1	NA	TRBJ1-2	CASSLAVRSYGYTF	TGCGCCAGCAGCTTGGCGGTTCGTAGCTATGGCTACACCTTC
NA	TRBV7-2	NA	TRBJ2-1	CASSLAGGGHYNEQFF	TGTGCCAGCAGCTTAGCAGGGGGAGGACACTACAATGAGCAGTTCTTC